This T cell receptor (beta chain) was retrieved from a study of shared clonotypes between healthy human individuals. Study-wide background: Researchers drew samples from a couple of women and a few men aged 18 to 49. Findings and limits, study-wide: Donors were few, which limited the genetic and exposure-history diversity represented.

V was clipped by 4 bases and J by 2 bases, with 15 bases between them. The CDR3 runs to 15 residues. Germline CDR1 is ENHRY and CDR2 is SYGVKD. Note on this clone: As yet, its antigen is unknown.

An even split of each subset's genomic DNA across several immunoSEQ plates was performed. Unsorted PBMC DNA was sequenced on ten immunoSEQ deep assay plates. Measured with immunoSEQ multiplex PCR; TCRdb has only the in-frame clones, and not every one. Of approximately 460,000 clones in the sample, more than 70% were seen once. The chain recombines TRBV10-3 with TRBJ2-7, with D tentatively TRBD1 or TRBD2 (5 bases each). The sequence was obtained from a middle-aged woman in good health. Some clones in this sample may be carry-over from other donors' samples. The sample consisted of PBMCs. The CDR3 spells CAISGPGRGPYEQYF. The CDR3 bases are TGTGCCATCAGTGGGCCCGGCCGGGGCCCCTACGAGCAGTACTTC.